Each of the 9 T cell receptor beta chains below was sequenced from the same sample in a study of blood T cell repertoires in COVID-19. Profiling relied on immunoSEQ multiplex PCR, and the TCRdb table lists in-frame clones only, not all of them. The sample holds more than 70,000 clones, around 90% seen once. The specimen sequenced was peripheral blood. These receptors were collected from a woman aged 45-65 years in a cohort sampled during active COVID-19.

This chain connects TRBV5-1 to TRBJ1-1, with TRBD1 identical over 7 bases. The V gene's germline CDR1 is SGHRS and CDR2 YFSETQ. The CDR3 runs 13 residues. Trimming removed 4 bases from V and 3 bases from J; junction bases left unmatched: 3. The CDR3 spells CASSETGDTEAFF. CDR3 in DNA: TGCGCCAGCAGCGAAACAGGGGACACTGAAGCTTTCTTT. Full variable domain (rest looked up from reference TRBV5-1 and TRBJ1-1): KAGVTQTPRYLIKTRGQQVTLSCSPISGHRSVSWYQQTPGQGLQFLFEYFSETQRNKGNFPGRFSGRQFSNSRSEMNVSTLELGDSALYLCASSETGDTEAFFGQGTRLTVV.

The table lists this clone with a few counts. V and J are TRBV7-8 and TRBJ2-1; TRBD2 agrees at 13 bases. Germline trimming cut 7 bases from V and 13 bases from J; bases unmatched to any gene: 4. Germline lookup yields CDR1 SGHVS and CDR2 FQNEAQ. The CDR3 runs to 12 residues. DNA of the CDR3: TGTGCCAGCACCGGGACTAGCGGGGAACAGTTCTTC. Its protein is CASTGTSGEQFF.

This clone has just one count. This chain joins TRBV12-3 or TRBV12-4 and TRBJ2-1; D is uncertain. CDR3 length equals 13 residues. Trimming removed 6 bases at V and 0 bases at J, with 6 bases between. CDR3 residues: CASRRSSYNEQFF. CDR3 coding DNA: TGTGCCAGCAGGCGTAGCTCCTACAATGAGCAGTTCTTC.

The chain joins TRBV2 to TRBJ2-3, with D uncertain. From germline, CDR1 is SNHLY and CDR2 FYNNEI. The CDR3 length is 14 residues. Trimming pared 3 bases from V and 2 bases from J, leaving 9 bases between. CDR3 in DNA: TGTGCCAGCAGTGAGGCGGTTCTCACAGATACGCAGTATTTT. Protein: CASSEAVLTDTQYF.

The V and J genes are TRBV19 and TRBJ1-3, with D unresolved. The CDR3 has 15 amino acids. Per germline, CDR1 LNHDA and CDR2 SQIVND (reference sequence). V was shortened by 3 bases and J by 0 bases, with 9 bases between the two germline ends. In DNA form, the CDR3 reads TGTGCCAGTAGTATCTCGGCTAGCTCTGGAAACACCATATATTTT. It yields the protein CASSISASSGNTIYF.

The CDR3 sequence: CASSFPTGGNYGYTF. CDR3 coding DNA: TGTGCCAGTAGTTTTCCGACAGGGGGTAACTATGGCTACACCTTC. This sequence joins TRBV19 and TRBJ1-2, with TRBD1 matching over 9 bases. V was pared by 5 bases and J by 1 base, with 5 bases of the junction left unmatched. The CDR3 is 15 amino acids. Germline CDR1 and CDR2: LNHDA and SQIVND (reference sequence).

J is TRBJ2-7 and V is TRBV11-2; 12 nucleotides match TRBD2. The germline V gene encodes CDR1 SGHAT and CDR2 FQNNGV. This CDR3 spans 15 amino acids. J lost 5 bases, V lost 4 bases, and 6 bases had no gene match. The CDR3 DNA reads TGTGCCAGCAGCTCGATAGGACTAGCGGGAAACGAGCAGTACTTC. Amino acid sequence: CASSSIGLAGNEQYF.

The chain combines TRBV10-3 with TRBJ2-7; 8 nucleotides agree with TRBD1. The CDR3 has 18 residues. From germline, CDR1 is ENHRY and CDR2 SYGVKD. V shed 7 bases and J 0 bases; nucleotides not matched to a gene: 17. CDR3 nucleotide sequence: TGTGCCATCATGGGAGAATTTCCTACCGGGACAGGCTCCTACGAGCAGTACTTC. Translated, it gives CAIMGEFPTGTGSYEQYF.

The chain carries TRBV27 and TRBJ1-2; 9 nucleotides line up with TRBD1. Germline loops: CDR1 MNHEY, CDR2 SMNVEV (reference sequence). V lost 6 bases to trimming and J lost 8 bases; unmatched junction nucleotides: 10. The CDR3 has 14 amino acids. CDR3 coding DNA: TGTGCCAGCAGCAATACTCGGACAGGGGAAGGCTACACCTTC. Its protein is CASSNTRTGEGYTF.